This entry is about one T cell receptor beta chain. This sample was taken from a study of T cells after yellow fever vaccination. A process of 5'RACE template switching, which added a universal primer site and UMIs, was used to make TCR cDNA. Each CDR3 protein is one row after TCRdb ran MiXCR on the 5' RACE reads. Altogether about 340,000 distinct CDR3 sequences are present, 12% being singletons, with the ten largest covering about 3%. This CDR3 contains 14 residues. V shed 4 bases, J shed 5 bases, and the junction held 4 bases outside the gene matches. CDR1 and CDR2 from the germline V gene are SGHRS and YFSETQ.

The chain uses TRBV5-1 and TRBJ1-1; 11 nucleotides align to TRBD1. The sequence was obtained from a young man who received the YFV17D yellow fever vaccine. This specimen was CD4+ T cells sorted from PBMCs, taken 15 days after the yellow fever booster vaccination. CDR3 sequence (DNA): TGCGCCAGCAGCCCGGGACAGGGGGTTACTGAAGCTTTCTTT. Its translation: CASSPGQGVTEAFF.